This paragraph reports one T cell receptor (beta chain). Ten or more counts support this clonotype. The antigen it recognizes is unknown. Base qualities are not recorded, but no much larger clone differs from it by a single base. TCR alpha and beta CDR3 regions were amplified with the iRepertoire nested amplicon-rescue multiplex PCR (arm-PCR) platform from RNA. The input for one-step reverse transcription and amplification was about 95-450 ng of either tissue mRNA or PBMC total RNA. After bead purification, a secondary multiplex PCR added Illumina adapters, and libraries were gel-purified between 200 and 400 bp. Libraries carried internal 6-nucleotide barcodes used for demultiplexing. The libraries were sequenced on an Illumina MiSeq using 2x220 or 2x250 nucleotide paired-end reads. In the source study's methods: Paired reads were merged with FLASH 1.2.11 and aligned to the GRCh37 human genome with BWA-MEM before extracting TRA and TRB reads. V and J assignment used an IMGT-derived reference of cassette sequences and CDR3 motifs that included pseudogenes. Three-frame translation of reads was performed, and productive CDR3s were defined as those with a C...FGXG motif and no stop codons. A clonotype was defined as a unique combination of a V-J cassette pair and a CDR3 amino acid sequence. Reads were filtered by Hamming distance, with the threshold set by the sequence error rate of each sample in mapped regions. TCRdb trimmed the raw reads at Q25, called clones with MiXCR and kept productive beta chains. Rows matching on CDR3 protein sequence are summarized as one entry with the most common DNA and genes. Clone size and V and J calls follow TCRdb, not the original study. Here the sample has under 200,000 distinct CDR3 sequences; around 42% occur a single time. Roughly 5.2% of the sample is held by the ten biggest clonotypes.

V is reduced by 4 bases and J by 6 bases, leaving a spacing of 10 bases between them. For CDR1 and CDR2, the germline V gene lists SNHLY and FYNNEI. CDR3 length: 13 amino acids, cysteine to phenylalanine. CDR3 DNA is the only sequence kept; it has 39 bases, read in frame from the first base. This specimen belongs to a study of glioma-infiltrating T cells listed by TCRdb under 2016. For the wider study: Sequencing of TCR alpha- and beta-chain repertoires was performed on glioma tissue, on non-neoplastic brain tissue, and on matched peripheral blood mononuclear cells. To measure divergence between tissue and blood T-cell populations, each tissue-infiltrating repertoire was compared with the peripheral blood repertoire of the same patient. The paired cohort was made up of three low-grade glioma patients, 7 to 9 primary glioblastoma patients and three non-glioma patients who contributed non-neoplastic brain tissue. Here is what the overall study found, with its caveats: Only a very small number of CDR3 sequences turned up in both tissue and blood, a result put down to high CDR3 diversity combined with limited sampling. Small numbers underpinned the group comparisons: about eight glioblastoma patients, three low-grade glioma patients and three non-neoplastic patients. VJ-independent divergence between tissue and blood was lower than expected in non-neoplastic patients but higher than expected in all gliomas, particularly low-grade gliomas.

The sequence derives from a human donor with low-grade glioma or glioblastoma, undergoing nonglioma brain surgery, or in good health (not recorded which). Input material: glioma tissue, nonneoplastic brain tissue, or PBMCs (not recorded which). This chain is built from TRBV2 and TRBJ2-1; no D gene is confidently identified. For the CDR3, the sequence is CASSVLVGNEQFF. The bases are TGTGCCAGCAGTGTTTTAGTAGGCAATGAGCAGTTCTTC.